The rows below give T cell receptor beta chains drawn from one sample of a study of glioma-infiltrating T cells after dendritic cell vaccination. Measured with immunoSEQ multiplex PCR; TCRdb has only the in-frame clones, and not every one. Of about 73,000 clones detected, over 75% appear once; the ten largest clones hold around 2.3%. The sequencing here drew on blood, taken before dendritic cell vaccination. These receptors originate from a human donor with glioblastoma. Each CDR3 is given with its conserved first and last residue. The order of the fields is J gene, clone size, D gene, V gene, CDR3 protein, CDR3 DNA. The D gene is left open where the match is weak. Clone sizes are given selectively: once, few, many, or a class where the clone is expanded.

>TRBJ2-5|.|TRBD2|TRBV5-1
CASSLSGGLTQETQYF
TGCGCCAGCAGCTTAAGCGGGGGACTGACACAAGAGACCCAGTACTTC
>TRBJ2-2|.|TRBD2|TRBV7-2
CASSLAGLAGGNTGELFF
TGTGCCAGCAGCTTAGCCGGGTTGGCGGGAGGGAACACCGGGGAGCTGTTTTTT
>TRBJ1-2|.|.|TRBV5-5
CASSTSRGMDYGYTF
TGTGCCAGCAGCACATCCAGGGGTATGGACTATGGCTACACCTTC
>TRBJ1-4|many|.|TRBV13
CASSLLGGSNEKLFF
TGTGCCAGCAGCTTATTAGGAGGGTCTAATGAAAAACTGTTTTTT
>TRBJ1-1|few|.|TRBV20-1
CSARRFPEAFF
TGCAGTGCTAGGAGGTTCCCTGAAGCTTTCTTT
>TRBJ2-7|.|TRBD1|TRBV6-5
CASSSSGTGILYEQCF
TGTGCCAGCAGTTCTTCCGGGACAGGGATCCTCTACGAGCAGTGCTTC
>TRBJ1-5|.|TRBD1|TRBV5-1
CASSQPPVPGQGANNQPQHF
TGCGCCAGCAGCCAACCACCGGTCCCGGGACAGGGGGCTAACAATCAGCCCCAGCATTTT
>TRBJ2-2|few|.|TRBV7-2
CASSFGHDRLSGELFF
TGTGCCAGCAGCTTTGGACACGACAGACTGTCCGGGGAGCTGTTTTTT
>TRBJ1-1|.|.|TRBV4-1
CASSLQGTEAFF
TGCGCCAGCAGCCTACAGGGAACTGAAGCTTTCTTT
>TRBJ2-2|.|TRBD1|TRBV19
CASSFLGTGDTGELFF
TGTGCCAGTAGCTTCTTGGGGACAGGGGACACCGGGGAGCTGTTTTTT
>TRBJ1-2|.|.|TRBV2
CASSELYVRGYTF
TGTGCCAGCAGTGAATTATACGTGCGTGGCTACACCTTC
>TRBJ2-1|.|TRBD1|TRBV5-1
CASSLGQEHNEQFF
TGCGCCAGCAGCCTAGGACAGGAACACAATGAGCAGTTCTTC
>TRBJ1-2|.|.|TRBV19
CASSPHRGSTGGYGYTF
TGTGCCAGTAGCCCGCACCGAGGGAGCACCGGAGGCTATGGCTACACCTTC
>TRBJ2-5|few|TRBD2|TRBV6-1
CASSERTSGYQETQYF
TGTGCCAGCAGTGAAAGGACTAGCGGGTACCAAGAGACCCAGTACTTC
>TRBJ1-2|once|TRBD1|TRBV6-4
CASSDRGSDGYTF
TGTGCCAGCAGCGACAGGGGGAGCGATGGCTACACCTTC
>TRBJ2-7|.|TRBD1|TRBV11-2
CASSVLPGQGSYEQYF
TGTGCCAGCAGCGTCCTCCCGGGACAGGGGTCCTACGAGCAGTACTTC
>TRBJ2-3|.|TRBD1|TRBV6-5
CASSDNDRADTQYF
TGTGCCAGCAGCGATAACGACAGGGCTGATACGCAGTATTTT
>TRBJ2-4|.|.|TRBV7-9
CATRLRNIQYF
TGTGCCACCCGACTACGGAACATTCAGTACTTC
>TRBJ2-3|.|TRBD1|TRBV6-5
CASTLRQGTPQYF
TGTGCCAGCACTCTACGACAGGGGACACCGCAGTATTTT
>TRBJ2-1|.|.|TRBV9
CASNREIVDEQFF
TGTGCCAGCAACAGGGAGATTGTCGATGAGCAGTTCTTC
>TRBJ2-3|.|TRBD2|TRBV6-1
CASSGRLAGGGADTQYF
TGTGCCAGCAGTGGCCGACTAGCGGGAGGGGGGGCAGATACGCAGTATTTT
>TRBJ2-4|.|.|TRBV4-1
CASSQDPGGDPAKNIQYF
TGCGCCAGCAGCCAAGATCCGGGTGGTGACCCAGCCAAAAACATTCAGTACTTC
>TRBJ1-2|once|TRBD1|TRBV4-1
CASSHMGDSNYGYTF
TGCGCCAGCAGCCATATGGGGGACAGTAACTATGGCTACACCTTC
>TRBJ2-1|.|.|TRBV13
CASSSGLEQFF
TGTGCCAGCAGCTCGGGACTTGAGCAGTTCTTC
>TRBJ2-7|.|TRBD2|TRBV5-4
CASSLAPLAGGREQYF
TGTGCCAGCAGCTTGGCCCCGCTAGCGGGGGGGCGGGAGCAGTACTTC
>TRBJ1-1|.|TRBD1|TRBV27
CASSLGTGITEAFF
TGTGCCAGCAGTTTGGGGACAGGGATTACTGAAGCTTTCTTT
>TRBJ2-6|.|TRBD1|TRBV19
CASSSGGAGANVLTF
TGTGCCAGTAGTTCAGGGGGCGCAGGGGCCAACGTCCTGACTTTC
>TRBJ2-5|.|.|TRBV11-2
CASSLDRGTQYF
TGTGCCAGCAGCTTAGACAGGGGGACCCAGTACTTC
>TRBJ2-2|.|TRBD1|TRBV19
CASSLGQAPNTGELFF
TGTGCCAGTAGTCTGGGACAGGCTCCGAACACCGGGGAGCTGTTTTTT
>TRBJ2-7|medium-sized|.|TRBV6-1
CASSRTAVNEQYF
TGTGCCAGCTCCCGGACAGCAGTCAACGAGCAGTACTTC
>TRBJ2-3|.|TRBD2|TRBV5-1
CASSLKLAGGGDTQYF
TGCGCCAGCAGCTTGAAACTAGCGGGGGGCGGGGATACGCAGTATTTT
>TRBJ2-5|.|.|TRBV7-2
CASSSTGKETQYF
TGTGCCAGCAGCTCGACGGGGAAAGAGACCCAGTACTTC
>TRBJ1-2|.|.|TRBV6-5
CASSPQSNYGYTF
TGTGCCAGCAGCCCACAATCTAACTATGGCTACACCTTC
>TRBJ1-2|.|TRBD1|TRBV10-3
CAISPDRGRLDGLYGYGYTF
TGTGCCATCAGCCCTGACAGGGGGCGCTTGGATGGCCTCTATGGGTATGGCTACACCTTC
>TRBJ2-3|.|.|TRBV6-5
CASKDRVSTDTQYF
TGTGCCAGCAAAGACAGAGTAAGCACAGATACGCAGTATTTT